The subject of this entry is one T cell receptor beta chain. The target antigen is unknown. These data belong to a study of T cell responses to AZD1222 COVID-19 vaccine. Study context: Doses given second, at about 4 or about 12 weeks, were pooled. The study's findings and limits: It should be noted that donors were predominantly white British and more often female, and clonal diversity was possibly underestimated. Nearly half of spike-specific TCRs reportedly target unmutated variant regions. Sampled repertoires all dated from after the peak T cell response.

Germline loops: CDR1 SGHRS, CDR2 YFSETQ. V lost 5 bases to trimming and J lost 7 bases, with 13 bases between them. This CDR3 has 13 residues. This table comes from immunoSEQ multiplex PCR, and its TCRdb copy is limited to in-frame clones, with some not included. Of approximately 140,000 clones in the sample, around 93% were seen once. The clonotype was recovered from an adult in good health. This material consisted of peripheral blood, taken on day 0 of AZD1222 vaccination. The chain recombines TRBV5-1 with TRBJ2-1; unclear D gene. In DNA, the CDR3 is TGCGCCAGCAGGCTAGACGTTGGGAATGAGCAGTTCTTC. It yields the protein CASRLDVGNEQFF.